This T cell receptor (beta chain) was captured by sequencing in a study of cytomegalovirus exposure and HLA in healthy donors. Turning to the study itself: Researchers found that approximately 77% of 300 to 450 genotyped donors fell within the Caucasian-associated ancestry cluster.

V lost 0 bases, J lost 6 bases, and 21 bases lay in between. The CDR3 has 17 amino acids. CDR1 is SGHVS and CDR2 is FNYEAQ in the germline V gene. Study outcomes and limitations: When a later analysis compared HLA-associated TCR beta chains with equally common others, the HLA-associated chains turned out to be more clonally expanded and to have lower generation probabilities. Reportedly, diagnosis of cytomegalovirus status by the classifier showed high specificity and sensitivity.

About this clone: Antigen: not known.

Amplification used 60 Vbeta primers and 13 Jbeta primers. Method: immunoSEQ multiplex PCR; TCRdb's copy keeps in-frame clones and lacks some. In all, the sample yields some 110,000 clones. The J gene is TRBJ2-7, the V gene TRBV7-6; tentative D call: TRBD2 (5 bases). Sequenced: PBMCs. This sequence originates from a man under 40 in good health and CMV-seronegative. Here the CDR3 reads CASSLAPVLGLSGEQYF. The CDR3 nucleotides read TGTGCCAGCAGCTTAGCTCCGGTTCTTGGGCTAAGCGGCGAGCAGTACTTC. The full variable domain, rest sourced from reference TRBV7-6 and TRBJ2-7, is GAGVSQSPRYKVTKRGQDVALRCDPISGHVSLYWYRQALGQGPEFLTYFNYEAQQDKSGLPNDRFSAERPEGSISTLTIQRTEQRDSAMYRCASSLAPVLGLSGEQYFGPGTRLTVT.